What follows are 6 T cell receptor beta chains derived from one specimen sequenced in a study of T cell responses to AZD1222 COVID-19 vaccine. Profiled with immunoSEQ multiplex PCR; TCRdb holds only in-frame clones, not every one. The sample has around 120,000 clones, 85% to 95% seen once. Source: peripheral blood, taken 28 days after the second AZD1222 dose. The receptors stem from an adult who received the AZD1222 COVID-19 vaccine.

The chain recombines TRBV9 with TRBJ1-2; 7 nucleotides match TRBD1. CDR1 is SGDLS and CDR2 is YYNGEE in the germline V gene. Unmatched junction bases numbered 12, after V lost 3 bases and J lost 4 bases. The CDR3 is 16 amino acids. Written as DNA, the CDR3 is TGTGCCAGCAGCGGACAGGGCCGGATCCCCCCCTATGGCTACACCTTC. Translating it yields CASSGQGRIPPYGYTF. The full variable domain, rest sourced from reference TRBV9 and TRBJ1-2, is DSGVTQTPKHLITATGQRVTLRCSPRSGDLSVYWYQQSLDQGLQFLIQYYNGEERAKGNILERFSAQQFPDLHSELNLSSLELGDSALYFCASSGQGRIPPYGYTFGSGTRLTVV.

This sequence joins TRBV3-1 (or the pseudogene TRBV3-2) and TRBJ2-4; possible D gene TRBD2, 5 bases. V lost 0 bases and J 0 bases, leaving 6 bases between the germline ends. CDR1 is LGHDT and CDR2 is YNNKEL in the germline V gene (reference sequence). The CDR3 has 15 residues. Written as DNA, the CDR3 is TGTGCCAGCAGCCAAGACGGACTAGCCAAAAACATTCAGTACTTC. It specifies CASSQDGLAKNIQYF.

This chain links TRBV29-1 with TRBJ2-4; either TRBD1 or TRBD2 may supply D (6 bases each). CDR1 is SQVTM and CDR2 is ANQGSEA in the germline V gene. V lost 8 bases and J lost 5, with 31 bases in between. This CDR3 contains 18 residues. Here the CDR3 reads CSRYNIWGAEARENIQYF. CDR3 nucleotide sequence: TGCAGCCGATATAACATTTGGGGGGCCGAGGCTCGGGAAAACATTCAGTACTTC.

This rearrangement joins TRBV27 to TRBJ1-5, with TRBD1 identical over 8 bases. Germline V gives CDR1 MNHEY, CDR2 SMNVEV (reference sequence). The CDR3 is made up of 16 amino acids. J gave up 2 bases and V 5 bases, and 8 bases lay outside the gene matches. The CDR3 region is CASSRDPTGGNQPQHF. CDR3 nucleotide sequence: TGTGCCAGCAGTCGTGACCCGACAGGGGGCAATCAGCCCCAGCATTTT.

With regard to this clone: The junction and the germline gene differ at one end; a read error may be behind it. The genes are TRBV7-9 and TRBJ1-1, with 7 positions matching TRBD1. Per the germline V gene, CDR1 is SEHNR and CDR2 is FQNEAQ (reference sequence). The CDR3 runs to 13 residues. The CDR3 DNA is TGTGCCAGCAGCCCACAGGGGAACGCTGAAGCTTTCTTT. It translates to CASSPQGNAEAFF.

This rearrangement joins TRBV14 to TRBJ2-2; TRBD1 matches 8 bases. Per the germline V gene, CDR1 is SGHDN and CDR2 is FVKESK. CDR3 length: 17 residues. J lost 1 base, V lost 3 bases, and 7 bases had no gene match. In DNA form, the CDR3 reads TGTGCCAGCAGCCATCCTTCCGGGACAGGGAACACCGGGGAGCTGTTTTTT. This encodes CASSHPSGTGNTGELFF.